This TCR beta chain was identified in a study of blood T cells in healthy people across ages (dated by TCRdb to between 2014 and 2017). The study in broad terms: In model experiments, template switching captured about one uniquely barcoded TCR beta cDNA molecule for every two T cells. The study measured age-related changes in TCR beta repertoire diversity using deep sequencing normalized with unique cDNA molecular identifiers. The donors were divided into four age groups: young (average roughly 17 years), middle-aged (under 40), aged (about 60) and long-lived (about 90). To avoid experimental bias, donors of different ages were spread randomly across the sequencing lanes. Using the same blood draw, the study looked at two additional independent replicas of 1 million unique cDNA reads for two donors, one aged 18 to 30 and the other aged 80 or older.

In its sample, this clonotype was seen a few times. No cognate antigen has been identified for it. No much larger clone exists at a distance of one base, and base qualities are not known. Systemically healthy Caucasian individuals from Russia, around 39 in total and aged roughly 6 to 100 years, were included as donors. Each donor gave 9 to 10 milliliters of peripheral blood, collected into EDTA-treated Vacutainer tubes. Ficoll-Paque density-gradient centrifugation was used to isolate PBMCs, with at least 7 million obtained per sample. Total RNA was extracted from PBMCs with Trizol reagent, with at least 5.5 micrograms obtained per sample. The percentages of naive CD45RAhigh/CD27high T cells were determined by flow cytometry on a PBMC aliquot from every donor. The cysteine opens and the phenylalanine closes a CDR3 of 16 amino acids. The sequence is cut down to CDR3 DNA, 48 bases in frame from base 1. After removal of 5 bases from V and 6 bases from J, the junction retains 12 bases not matched to a gene.

What the authors observed across the whole study: Conclusive comparison of naive and antigen-experienced compartments was prevented by the profiling of bulk unsorted PBMCs. There was a strong correlation between observed TCR beta diversity and the percentage of naive T cells measured by flow cytometry. Observed TCR beta diversity per million T cells fell roughly linearly with age, and a significant reduction was already apparent by age approximately 41. Donor CMV infection status was unknown, potentially confounding age-related changes in expanded clonotypes. Total diversity estimates from one million sequenced T cells were considered lower bounds and underestimates. Compared with the aged group, the long-lived group had more naive CD4+ T cells, fewer expanded clones and increased TCR diversity, suggesting age selection.

The library was produced with 5' RACE. Sequenced on an Illumina HiSeq 2500. A second PCR of about 6 to 11 cycles was run with a J-beta primer mix and a sample-barcoded 5' primer. A unique molecular identifier was introduced onto each TCR beta cDNA molecule by a template-switch 5' adaptor carrying 12 random nucleotides. Each sample yielded at least 3 million CDR3-containing paired-end reads. The Mint cDNA synthesis kit, primed by a TRBC-specific oligonucleotide, was used to synthesize first-strand cDNA from all RNA. Following uracil-DNA glycosylase treatment, a first 18-cycle PCR with universal primers M1SS and BC2_uni_R was performed on all cDNA. The study's processing was this. For normalization, 1 million high-quality reads, each with a distinct molecular identifier, were randomly selected from each sample. Reads with shared molecular identifiers were discarded instead of being binned into consensus sequences. MiTCR, run with a Q25 quality threshold and the strictest error-elimination algorithm, handled CDR3 identification, clonotype clustering and error correction. A nonparametric unseen species model using Euler transformation provided a lower-bound estimate of total TCR beta diversity. The raw public data were reprocessed by TCRdb itself: fastp quality trimming at Q25, MiXCR clonotype calling, in-frame beta chains only. Entries that share a CDR3 protein sequence are merged under the most common genes and DNA. TCRdb's processing, not the authors' own work, is the source of the V and J calls. Recorded for this sample are 1.5 million to 2 million distinct CDR3 sequences; about 28% of them occurred a single time. The ten most abundant clones make up 7.7% of the sample.

The clonotype was recovered from a woman aged 30 to 39 in good health. In this chain, TRBV12-3 or TRBV12-4 is recombined with TRBJ2-3, with 9 bases matching TRBD2. The sequenced sample was blood. The CDR3 reads as follows: CASSPLGLAGLDTQYF. DNA sequence: TGTGCCAGCAGTCCCCTCGGGCTAGCGGGACTCGATACGCAGTATTTT.